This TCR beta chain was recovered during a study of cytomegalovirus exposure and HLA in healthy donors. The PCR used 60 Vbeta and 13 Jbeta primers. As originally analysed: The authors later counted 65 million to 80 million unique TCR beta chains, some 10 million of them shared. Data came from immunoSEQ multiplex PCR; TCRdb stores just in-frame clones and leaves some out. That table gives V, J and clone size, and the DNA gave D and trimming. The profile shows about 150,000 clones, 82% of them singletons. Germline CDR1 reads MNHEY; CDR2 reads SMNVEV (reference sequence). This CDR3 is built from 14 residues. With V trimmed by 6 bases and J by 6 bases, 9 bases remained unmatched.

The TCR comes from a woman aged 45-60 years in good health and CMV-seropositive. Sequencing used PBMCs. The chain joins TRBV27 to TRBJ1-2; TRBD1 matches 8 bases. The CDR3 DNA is TGTGCCAGCAGGAGGACAGGGCAGACGGATGGCTACACCTTC. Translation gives CASRRTGQTDGYTF.